In this sample, the clone carrying this TCR beta chain turned up a few times. The antigen remains unidentified. The data are from a study of Graves' ophthalmopathy and Graves' hyperthyroidism. Study-level points and caveats: It was with around 70% sensitivity and about 73% specificity that the model predicted ophthalmopathy progression. In separating ophthalmopathy from stable hyperthyroidism, a 13-signature model achieved nearly 90% sensitivity and around 80% specificity.

The PBMCs had their origin in approximately 10 ml of fresh peripheral blood. Transcripts of RNA were the source for amplifying TCR beta CDR3 regions. The first-round RT-PCR employed HTBI primers together with the Qiagen OneStep RT-PCR kit. A multiplex PCR was then performed as the second round. TCRdb reprocessed the multiplex PCR reads with MiXCR, giving one entry per CDR3 protein. The sample has fewer than 600,000 distinct CDR3 sequences, approximately 14% seen once. The germline CDR1 and CDR2 sequences are SNHLY and FYNNEI. The junction had 8 bases not matched to a gene; V was cut back by 7 bases and J by 4 bases. The CDR3 covers 14 residues.

The sample taken for sequencing was blood. V is TRBV2 and J is TRBJ1-2, with 8 bases matching TRBD1. The TCR sequence derives from a woman aged 25 to 39 with Graves' ophthalmopathy. DNA for the CDR3: TGTGCCAGCAATCCCCGGACAGGGTTCTATGGCTACACCTTC. It yields the protein CASNPRTGFYGYTF.